What follows are 13 T cell receptor beta chains derived from one specimen sequenced in a study of blood T cell repertoires in COVID-19. The assay was immunoSEQ multiplex PCR, and TCRdb's table has in-frame clones only and misses some. The sample carries hundreds of thousands of clones, 80% to 90% recorded once. Sequenced sample: PBMCs or T cells enriched from blood (not recorded which). Receptor source: a woman aged 18-30 years who had recovered from COVID-19.

The chain is built from TRBV15 and TRBJ2-3, with D perhaps matching TRBD2 (5 bases). Germline CDR1 is LNHNV and CDR2 is YYDKDF (reference sequence). Trimming left V 5 bases short and J 3 bases short, with 15 bases between. The CDR3 totals 15 residues. CDR3 in amino acids: CATSPDSPRTDTQYF. For the CDR3, the DNA is TGTGCCACCAGCCCGGACTCGCCGCGGACAGATACGCAGTATTTT. Full variable domain (remainder filled in from reference TRBV15 and TRBJ2-3): DAMVIQNPRYQVTQFGKPVTLSCSQTLNHNVMYWYQQKSSQAPKLLFHYYDKDFNNEADTPDNFQSRRPNTSFCFLDIRSPGLGDTAMYLCATSPDSPRTDTQYFGPGTRLTVL.

The chain combines TRBV11-2 with TRBJ2-7; D perhaps matches TRBD1 (5 bases). The CDR3 length is 14 residues. Trimming took 1 base from V and 2 from J, leaving 9 bases between them. Germline V gene lookup returns CDR1 SGHAT and CDR2 FQNNGV. This chain's CDR3 is CASSLVRQPYEQYF. DNA of the CDR3: TGTGCCAGCAGCTTAGTCCGACAGCCCTACGAGCAGTACTTC.

The chain joins TRBV5-1 to TRBJ1-1, with D perhaps matching TRBD1 (5 bases). The CDR3 length is 13 residues. Germline CDR1 reads SGHRS; CDR2 reads YFSETQ. Trimming cost V 0 bases and J 7 bases, with 10 bases left between them. DNA of the CDR3: TGCGCCAGCAGCTTGGGACAGAGAGATGAAGCTTTCTTT. Residues: CASSLGQRDEAFF.

The chain couples TRBV5-4 to TRBJ1-2, with a tentative D call TRBD1 (6 bases). Trimming cost V 2 bases and J 5 bases, with 13 bases left between them. Germline V gene data show CDR1 as SGHNT and CDR2 as YYREEE (reference sequence). The CDR3 runs 14 residues. The CDR3 reads CASSFNDRRYGYTF. Written as DNA, the CDR3 is TGTGCCAGCAGCTTCAACGACAGGAGGTATGGCTACACCTTC. The full variable domain, with the rest looked up from reference TRBV5-4 and TRBJ1-2, is ETGVTQSPTHLIKTRGQQVTLRCSSQSGHNTVSWYQQALGQGPQFIFQYYREEENGRGNFPPRFSGLQFPNYSSELNVNALELDDSALYLCASSFNDRRYGYTFGSGTRLTVV.

This sequence joins TRBV19 and TRBJ2-6, with D unresolved. Germline V gene lookup returns CDR1 LNHDA and CDR2 SQIVND (reference sequence). The CDR3 extends over 16 amino acids. Deletions cut 5 bases from V and 0 bases from J, with 11 bases between. As DNA, the CDR3 is TGTGCCAGTAGTTCACTCCGTAACTCTGGGGCCAACGTCCTGACTTTC. It encodes CASSSLRNSGANVLTF.

This clone showed up just once. This chain uses TRBV6-4 with TRBJ1-4; D gene uncertain. CDR1 and CDR2 from the germline V gene are MRHNA and SNTAGT. The CDR3 is 13 amino acids. Between the trimmed V and J ends, which lost 7 bases and 7 bases, there was a span of 13 bases. CDR3 coding DNA: TGTGCCAGCAAGGGTCCGCGGGGTGAAAAACTGTTTTTT. This encodes CASKGPRGEKLFF.

V gene TRBV6-5 combines with J gene TRBJ1-1; the D is unclear. V was trimmed by 5 bases and J by 5 bases, leaving 18 bases between them. Germline V lookup: CDR1 MNHEY, CDR2 SVGAGI. The CDR3 is 15 amino acids. The CDR3 loop reads CASSPETVGGTEAFF. The CDR3 coding sequence is TGTGCCAGCAGTCCCGAAACCGTGGGAGGAACTGAAGCTTTCTTT.

The chain combines TRBV19 with TRBJ2-5, with 7 positions matching TRBD1. Losses at the gene ends were 5 bases for V and 3 bases for J; bases not matched to a gene: 6. The CDR3 covers 14 residues. Germline CDR1 and CDR2: LNHDA and SQIVND (reference sequence). The CDR3 reads CASSSGDSEETQYF. For the CDR3, the DNA is TGTGCCAGTAGTTCTGGGGACAGTGAAGAGACCCAGTACTTC.

In DNA, the CDR3 is TGTGCCAGCAGCCTGGGGCGAACCACTGAAGCTTTCTTT. It specifies CASSLGRTTEAFF. The chain couples TRBV12-3 or TRBV12-4 to TRBJ1-1, with a possible D match to TRBD1 (5 bases). Trimming took off 6 bases at V and 4 bases at J, with 12 bases between the two ends. This CDR3 has 13 amino acids.

The CDR3 is CASSLHSTLGRPLHF. In nucleotides, the CDR3 is TGTGCCAGCAGCTTACATTCCACTCTAGGCAGACCCCTCCACTTT. The chain has TRBV7-2 and TRBJ1-6; D not resolved. The CDR3 is made up of 15 amino acids. Trimming stripped 2 bases from V and 12 bases from J, with 17 bases between. The germline CDR1 and CDR2 sequences are SGHTA and FQGNSA. Filled out from reference TRBV7-2 and TRBJ1-6, the complete variable domain reads GAGVSQSPSNKVTEKGKDVELRCDPISGHTALYWYRQSLGQGLEFLIYFQGNSAPDKSGLPSDRFSAERTGGSVSTLTIQRTQQEDSAVYLCASSLHSTLGRPLHFGNGTRLTVT.

The rearrangement links TRBV9 to TRBJ2-5, with 11 positions matching TRBD2. This CDR3 is built from 16 residues. Germline loops: CDR1 SGDLS, CDR2 YYNGEE. Unmatched junction bases numbered 9, after V lost 7 bases and J lost 1 base. The CDR3 is CASSRTGTSGQETQYF. In DNA form, the CDR3 reads TGTGCCAGCTCCCGCACCGGGACTAGCGGCCAAGAGACCCAGTACTTC.

The chain links TRBV27 to TRBJ2-1, with 7 bases that match TRBD2. Trimming cost V 2 bases and J 4 bases; bases outside gene matches: 11. Germline-derived CDR1 and CDR2 are MNHEY and SMNVEV (reference sequence). The CDR3 covers 17 residues. CDR3 sequence reads: CASSLLGGSGLYNEQFF. The CDR3 coding sequence is TGTGCCAGCAGTTTACTGGGCGGGAGTGGGTTATACAATGAGCAGTTCTTC.

The CDR3 reads CASRGPGLAGGLSGANVLTF. Written as DNA, the CDR3 is TGTGCCAGCAGGGGACCTGGACTAGCGGGAGGGCTCTCTGGGGCCAACGTCCTGACTTTC. The chain couples TRBV2 to TRBJ2-6, with 15 bases identical to TRBD2. V shed 6 bases and J 0 bases; nucleotides not matched to a gene: 9. Per germline, CDR1 SNHLY and CDR2 FYNNEI. The CDR3 spans 20 residues.